This entry lists 13 T cell receptor beta chains sequenced from one sample in a study of T cell responses to AZD1222 COVID-19 vaccine. The repertoire was sequenced with immunoSEQ multiplex PCR; TCRdb's copy has only in-frame clones and lacks some. The sample has roughly 190,000 clones, over 85% seen once. Sequencing used peripheral blood, obtained 28 days after the second dose of the MenACWY control vaccine. The source of these receptors is an adult who received the MenACWY meningococcal vaccine as a control.

This clone was found once. The chain employs TRBV6-1 and TRBJ2-7; D perhaps matches TRBD2 (5 bases). Trimming shortened V by 7 bases and J by 4 bases, and 17 bases separated the two germline ends. Germline V gene data show CDR1 as MNHNS and CDR2 as SASEGT. CDR3 length equals 14 residues. The DNA for the CDR3 is TGTGCCAGCACCCCGGACGGGAAGGCGTACGAGCAGTACTTC. Amino acids: CASTPDGKAYEQYF.

V gene TRBV25-1 combines with J gene TRBJ1-5, with 8 bases identical to TRBD1. Losses at the gene ends were 9 bases for V and 6 bases for J; bases not matched to a gene: 7. The CDR3 runs 13 residues. The germline V gene has CDR1 MGHDK and CDR2 SYGVNS. CDR3 region: CARAGTGIQPQHF. The CDR3 nucleotides read TGTGCCAGGGCCGGGACAGGAATTCAGCCCCAGCATTTT.

V and J are TRBV18 and TRBJ2-2, with D possibly matching TRBD1 (6 bases). Germline values: CDR1 KGHSH, CDR2 LQKENI. The CDR3 length is 15 residues. Between the trimmed V and J ends, which lost 3 bases and 0 bases, there was a span of 8 bases. CDR3 in amino acids: CASSPRDTNTGELFF. The CDR3 DNA follows: TGTGCCAGCTCACCCCGGGACACGAACACCGGGGAGCTGTTTTTT.

This clone was detected only once. V and J are TRBV24-1 and TRBJ2-1; TRBD2 agrees at 15 bases. This CDR3 is 20 amino acids long. With V trimmed by 3 bases and J by 0 bases, 8 bases remained unmatched. Germline V gives CDR1 KGHDR, CDR2 SFDVKD. The CDR3 sequence: CATSDTPGLAGGRSYNEQFF. For the CDR3, the DNA is TGTGCCACCAGTGATACCCCGGGACTAGCGGGAGGACGCTCCTACAATGAGCAGTTCTTC.

This chain links TRBV7-6 with TRBJ2-4; 11 bases agree with TRBD2. This CDR3 has 15 amino acids. V shed 5 bases and J 5 bases; nucleotides not matched to a gene: 5. Germline loops: CDR1 SGHVS, CDR2 FNYEAQ. The CDR3 is CASSPAGLAENIQYF. Written as DNA, the CDR3 is TGTGCCAGCAGCCCCGCGGGACTAGCGGAAAACATTCAGTACTTC.

About this clone itself: Other nucleotide sequences in the sample specify the same CDR3. The V call is TRBV12-3 or TRBV12-4, the J call TRBJ2-5; D gene ambiguous. The CDR3 loop spans 11 amino acids. With 2 bases removed from V and 5 bases from J, the gap between germline ends came to 3 bases. In nucleotides, the CDR3 is TGTGCCAGCAGTTTAAGGGAGACCCAGTACTTC. Protein sequence: CASSLRETQYF.

This chain joins TRBV12-3 or TRBV12-4 and TRBJ1-6; TRBD1 might be the D (6 bases). V shed 10 bases and J shed 10 bases, with 17 bases lying between them. The CDR3 consists of 13 residues. The CDR3 coding sequence is TGTGCCACCAGCGTTGGGGGGGCCTCACCCCTCCACTTT. It is translated as CATSVGGASPLHF.

This sequence joins TRBV23-1 and TRBJ1-5; no clear D gene. TRBV23-1 carries the ORF label, with uncertain function. V lost 1 base to trimming and J lost 7 bases, with 14 bases between them. This CDR3 region has 15 residues. This CDR3 is CASSQWARLRQPQHF. The CDR3 DNA reads as TGCGCCAGCAGTCAATGGGCGAGACTCCGGCAGCCCCAGCATTTT.

DNA of the CDR3: TGTGCCAGCAGTCGTGAGGACAGGAACGCTCAGAACACCATATATTTT. Protein sequence: CASSREDRNAQNTIYF. This rearrangement joins TRBV28 to TRBJ1-3; TRBD1 matches at 7 bases. The CDR3 has 16 amino acids. V shed 5 bases and J 7 bases; nucleotides not matched to a gene: 14. Germline V gives CDR1 MDHEN, CDR2 SYDVKM.

V usage is TRBV9 and J usage is TRBJ2-3, with 7 positions matching TRBD1. Germline assignment: CDR1 SGDLS and CDR2 YYNGEE. The CDR3 is 14 residues long. Germline trimming cut 2 bases from V and 4 bases from J; bases unmatched to any gene: 4. This CDR3 is CASSVKQGADTQYF. CDR3 sequence (DNA): TGTGCCAGCAGCGTCAAGCAGGGGGCAGATACGCAGTATTTT. The variable domain in full, with the rest retrieved from reference TRBV9 and TRBJ2-3, is DSGVTQTPKHLITATGQRVTLRCSPRSGDLSVYWYQQSLDQGLQFLIQYYNGEERAKGNILERFSAQQFPDLHSELNLSSLELGDSALYFCASSVKQGADTQYFGPGTRLTVL.

The chain recombines TRBV10-3 with TRBJ2-5; D gene ambiguous. This CDR3 region has 14 residues. Deletions cut 0 bases from V and 4 bases from J, with 9 bases between. Germline values: CDR1 ENHRY, CDR2 SYGVKD. The DNA of the CDR3 is TGTGCCATCAGTGAGTCATGGGTATCAGAGACCCAGTACTTC. It specifies CAISESWVSETQYF.

The V gene is TRBV29-1, the J gene TRBJ2-2; D ambiguous. CDR3 size: 12 residues. Trimming shortened V by 5 bases and J by 5 bases, and 9 bases separated the two germline ends. The germline gives CDR1 SQVTM, CDR2 ANQGSEA. In nucleotides, the CDR3 is TGCAGCGTTAGCTGGGGTACCGGGGAGCTGTTTTTT. Translation: CSVSWGTGELFF.

V usage is TRBV7-9 and J usage is TRBJ2-5; no clear D gene. The germline V gene encodes CDR1 SEHNR and CDR2 FQNEAQ (reference sequence). The length of the CDR3 is 12 residues. V dropped 5 bases and J dropped 0 bases, with 4 bases sitting between them. The CDR3: CASSAHQETQYF. CDR3 coding DNA: TGTGCCAGCAGCGCCCACCAAGAGACCCAGTACTTC.